This T cell receptor (beta chain) was captured by sequencing in a study of blood T cells in healthy people across ages. With a J-beta primer mix and a sample-barcoded 5' primer, a second PCR ran about 7 to 12 cycles. One entry per CDR3 protein, called by TCRdb with MiXCR from the 5' RACE reads. The table has hundreds of thousands of distinct CDR3 sequences, approximately 60% seen once. This clonotype was counted only a few times. There are 13 residues in the CDR3. Germline V gene sequence: CDR1 MNHEY, CDR2 SMNVEV (reference sequence). V gave up 5 bases and J gave up 4 bases; unmatched junction bases: 5.

Sequenced sample: blood. The V and J genes are TRBV27 and TRBJ2-7; TRBD1 agrees at 7 bases. This clonotype was sampled from a man aged 35 to 55 in good health. As DNA, the CDR3 is TGTGCCAGCAGTGGGGACAGTGTGTACGAGCAGTACTTC. Encoded protein: CASSGDSVYEQYF.